Below, 11 T cell receptor beta chains from the same sample are listed, as sequenced in a study of T cell responses to AZD1222 COVID-19 vaccine. Measured with immunoSEQ multiplex PCR; TCRdb has only the in-frame clones, and not every one. The data hold approximately 150,000 clones, with 90% observed a single time. This sample comprised peripheral blood, obtained 28 days after the second AZD1222 dose. These receptors all stem from an adult who received the AZD1222 COVID-19 vaccine.

This rearrangement joins TRBV4-1 to TRBJ1-4; D is undetermined. The CDR3 totals 14 residues. The germline V gene has CDR1 MGHRA and CDR2 YSYEKL. Deletions cut 4 bases from V and 5 bases from J, with 11 bases between. The CDR3 nucleotides read TGCGCCAGCAGCCCCTCCTCGGGAAATGAAAAACTGTTTTTT. Amino acids: CASSPSSGNEKLFF.

V and J are TRBV5-4 and TRBJ2-7; 7 bases fit TRBD2. From germline, CDR1 is SGHNT and CDR2 YYREEE (reference sequence). This CDR3 region has 15 residues. V lost 0 bases to trimming and J lost 2 bases; unmatched junction nucleotides: 5. The CDR3, as DNA: TGTGCCAGCAGCTTGGCAGCGGGAACGGCCTACGAGCAGTACTTC. Translating gives CASSLAAGTAYEQYF.

V usage is TRBV10-2 and J usage is TRBJ2-5, with 13 bases lining up with TRBD2. The ends lost 6 bases at V and 4 bases at J; junction bases unmatched: 8. Germline CDR1 reads WSHSY; CDR2 reads SAAADI. The CDR3 length is 16 residues. In nucleotides, the CDR3 is TGCGCCAGCAGGGGTACTAGCGGGGGGGCCTTAGAGACCCAGTACTTC. Its translation: CASRGTSGGALETQYF.

The chain carries TRBV18 and TRBJ1-5, with D maybe TRBD1 (5 bases). V was cut by 2 bases and J by 7 bases, with 12 bases left in between. The CDR3 runs to 14 residues. Germline CDR1 KGHSH, CDR2 LQKENI. In DNA, the CDR3 is TGTGCCAGCTCACCAATTAGGGGTGAGCAGCCCCAGCATTTT. Residues: CASSPIRGEQPQHF.

The chain has TRBV6-1 and TRBJ1-2; no definite D call. CDR1 is MNHNS and CDR2 is SASEGT in the germline V gene. V was clipped by 0 bases and J by 2 bases, with 10 bases between them. The CDR3 contains 15 residues. The CDR3 reads CASSEAAGVNYGYTF. The CDR3 bases are TGTGCCAGCAGTGAAGCTGCAGGCGTCAACTATGGCTACACCTTC.

This clone was detected only once. The chain has TRBV4-1 and TRBJ2-7; 9 nucleotides agree with TRBD2. Losses at the gene ends were 0 bases for V and 4 bases for J; bases not matched to a gene: 4. CDR1 and CDR2 from the germline V gene are MGHRA and YSYEKL. The CDR3 is 15 residues long. CDR3 DNA: TGCGCCAGCAGCCAAGAAAGCGGGGGGCGGTACGAGCAGTACTTC. Residues: CASSQESGGRYEQYF.

This rearrangement joins TRBV10-3 to TRBJ1-3; unclear D gene. The ends were cut back, 10 bases at V and 0 bases at J, with 13 bases in the middle. The CDR3 totals 14 residues. The germline V gene encodes CDR1 ENHRY and CDR2 SYGVKD. The CDR3 is CATLSPFSGNTIYF. The CDR3 bases are TGTGCCACCCTCAGTCCTTTCTCTGGAAACACCATATATTTT.

This chain uses TRBV28 with TRBJ2-7; TRBD1 matches at 11 bases. The CDR3 totals 16 residues. Trimming cost V 2 bases and J 4 bases; bases outside gene matches: 7. The germline V gene encodes CDR1 MDHEN and CDR2 SYDVKM. In DNA form, the CDR3 reads TGTGCCAGCAGTTTAGCCGGGACAGGGGGTATTTACGAGCAGTACTTC. Translated: CASSLAGTGGIYEQYF.

The rearrangement joins TRBV4-2 to TRBJ2-4; D is uncertain. Between the trimmed V and J ends, which lost 0 bases and 6 bases, there was a span of 9 bases. Germline V gene sequence: CDR1 LGHNA, CDR2 YNFKEQ. The CDR3 is 14 residues long. The CDR3 sequence is CASSQDPGGNIQYF. The CDR3 bases are TGTGCCAGCAGCCAAGATCCAGGTGGAAACATTCAGTACTTC.

J is TRBJ1-2 and V is TRBV5-1, with 9 bases aligning to TRBD1. This CDR3 has 15 amino acids. Germline CDR1 is SGHRS and CDR2 is YFSETQ. V was clipped by 0 bases and J by 3 bases; unmatched bases: 3. The CDR3 sequence: CASSLEGTGHYGYTF. The CDR3 region has the DNA TGCGCCAGCAGCTTGGAAGGGACAGGGCACTATGGCTACACCTTC.

The CDR3 loop reads CASSYPSRGTANYEQYF. As DNA, the CDR3 is TGTGCCAGCAGTTACCCCTCGCGCGGGACGGCAAACTACGAGCAGTACTTC. J is TRBJ2-7 and V is TRBV6-7; D is possibly TRBD2 (6 bases). TRBV6-7 is sorted into the ORF group, with uncertain function. This CDR3 has 17 residues. The V gene lost 2 bases and the J gene lost 3 bases, with 20 bases spanning the gap.